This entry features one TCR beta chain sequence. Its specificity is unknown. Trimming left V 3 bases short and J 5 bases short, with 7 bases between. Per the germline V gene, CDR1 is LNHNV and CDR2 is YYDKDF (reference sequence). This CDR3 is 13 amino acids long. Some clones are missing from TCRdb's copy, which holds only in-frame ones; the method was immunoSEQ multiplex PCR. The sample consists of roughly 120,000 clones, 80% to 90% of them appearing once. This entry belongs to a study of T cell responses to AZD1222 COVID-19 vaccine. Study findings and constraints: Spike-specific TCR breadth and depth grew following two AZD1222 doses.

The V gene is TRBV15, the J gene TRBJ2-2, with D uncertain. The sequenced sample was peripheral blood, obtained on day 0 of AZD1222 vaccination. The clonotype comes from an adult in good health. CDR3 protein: CATSRAITGELFF. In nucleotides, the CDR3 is TGTGCCACCAGCAGGGCTATTACCGGGGAGCTGTTTTTT.